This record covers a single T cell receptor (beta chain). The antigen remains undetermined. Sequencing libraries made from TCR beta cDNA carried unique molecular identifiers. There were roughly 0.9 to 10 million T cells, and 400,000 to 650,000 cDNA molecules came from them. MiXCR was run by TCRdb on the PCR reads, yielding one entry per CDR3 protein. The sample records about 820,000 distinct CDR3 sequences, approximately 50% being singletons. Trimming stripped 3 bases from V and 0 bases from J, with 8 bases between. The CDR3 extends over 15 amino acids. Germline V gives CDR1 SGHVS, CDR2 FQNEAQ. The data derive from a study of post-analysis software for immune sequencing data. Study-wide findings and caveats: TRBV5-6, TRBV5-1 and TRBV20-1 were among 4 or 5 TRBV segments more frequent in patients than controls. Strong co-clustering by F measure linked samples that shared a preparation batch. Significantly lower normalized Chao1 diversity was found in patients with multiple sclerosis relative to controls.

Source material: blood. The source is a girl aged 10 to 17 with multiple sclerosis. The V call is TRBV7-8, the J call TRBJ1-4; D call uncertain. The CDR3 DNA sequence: TGTGCCAGCAGCTTCATGTCCGCAACTAATGAAAAACTGTTTTTT. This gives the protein CASSFMSATNEKLFF.